The TCR beta chain described here comes from a study of glioma-infiltrating T cells after dendritic cell vaccination. Libraries were prepared by immunoSEQ multiplex PCR; TCRdb keeps only in-frame clonotypes and omits some of them. The sample lists about 96,000 clones, about four fifths seen once, with approximately 6% in the top ten. PBMC were collected before vaccination, two weeks after the third vaccination, and at progression. The CDR3 runs 17 residues. The germline gives CDR1 SGHAT, CDR2 FQNNGV. The J segment lost 1 base and the V segment lost 4 bases, leaving 7 bases of the junction unmatched. The genes are TRBV11-2 and TRBJ2-2; the match to TRBD1 covers 9 bases. The sequenced sample was blood, obtained before dendritic cell vaccination. This TCR came from a human donor with glioblastoma. In nucleotides, the CDR3 is TGTGCCAGCAGCTCGGCTTGGGGACAGGGGAACACCGGGGAGCTGTTTTTT. Protein: CASSSAWGQGNTGELFF.